Shown below are 32 T cell receptor beta chains from a single sample sequenced in a study of blood T cell repertoires in COVID-19. Data came from immunoSEQ multiplex PCR; TCRdb stores just in-frame clones and leaves some out. The sample shows about 220,000 clones, roughly four fifths of them seen only once. The material sequenced was PBMCs or T cells enriched from blood (not recorded which). These receptors all come from a woman aged 50 to 65 who had been exposed to COVID-19.

The chain is built from TRBV5-4 and TRBJ2-5; D possibly corresponds to TRBD1 (6 bases). V was pared by 3 bases and J by 5 bases, with 17 bases between. The CDR3 is made up of 15 amino acids. Germline loops: CDR1 SGHNT, CDR2 YYREEE (reference sequence). The CDR3 sequence is CASSSPTGFQETQYF. CDR3 in DNA: TGTGCCAGCAGCTCTCCCACAGGGTTCCAGGAGACCCAGTACTTC.

This clone was picked up a small number of times. The CDR3 reads CASSSRGGVGNTIYF. CDR3 DNA sequence: TGTGCCAGCAGCTCCCGTGGGGGGGTTGGAAACACCATATATTTT. This chain uses TRBV7-8 with TRBJ1-3; D possibly corresponds to TRBD1 (5 bases). The germline V gene has CDR1 SGHVS and CDR2 FQNEAQ. The CDR3 length is 15 residues. V dropped 4 bases and J dropped 3 bases, with 13 bases sitting between them. Together with reference TRBV7-8 and TRBJ1-3, the CDR3 gives the full variable domain: GAGVSQSPRYKVAKRGQDVALRCDPISGHVSLFWYQQALGQGPEFLTYFQNEAQLDKSGLPSDRFFAERPEGSVSTLKIQRTQQEDSAVYLCASSSRGGVGNTIYFGEGSWLTVV.

This chain connects TRBV6-5 to TRBJ2-7, with 9 bases that match TRBD1. CDR3 length: 15 amino acids. Unmatched junction bases numbered 8, after V lost 5 bases and J lost 3 bases. Germline V CDR1 and CDR2: MNHEY, SVGAGI. The CDR3 is CASSPRGTGHYEQYF. CDR3 DNA sequence: TGTGCCAGCAGTCCCCGGGGGACAGGGCACTACGAGCAGTACTTC.

The V gene is TRBV3-1 (or the pseudogene TRBV3-2), the J gene TRBJ1-1; no firm D call. This CDR3 is built from 14 residues. Trimming stripped 9 bases from V and 1 base from J, with 15 bases between. Looked up from germline, CDR1 is LGHDT and CDR2 is YNNKEL (reference sequence). In nucleotides, the CDR3 is TGTGCCAGTCAACTTAAGTCCTCGAACACTGAAGCTTTCTTT. Encoded protein: CASQLKSSNTEAFF.

This clone is a singleton in its sample. The chain combines TRBV4-1 with TRBJ1-1; D gene ambiguous. The V and J ends lost 0 bases and 0 bases respectively, with 14 bases between them. The germline CDR1 and CDR2 sequences are MGHRA and YSYEKL. CDR3 length: 17 residues. In nucleotides, the CDR3 is TGCGCCAGCAGCCAAGATCTTCTGCGGTCCATGAACACTGAAGCTTTCTTT. Amino acid sequence: CASSQDLLRSMNTEAFF.

This rearrangement joins TRBV5-4 to TRBJ1-2; the D is unclear. The V gene's germline CDR1 is SGHNT and CDR2 YYREEE (reference sequence). V lost 0 bases and J lost 4, with 10 bases in between. The CDR3 runs to 14 residues. As DNA, the CDR3 is TGTGCCAGCAGCTTGGAGGTAGACTCCTATGGCTACACCTTC. Its translation: CASSLEVDSYGYTF.

The chain joins TRBV5-3 to TRBJ2-7; 8 bases are shared with TRBD2. TRBV5-3 is known as an ORF, though its function is uncertain. This CDR3 region has 16 residues. J lost 2 bases, V lost 3 bases, and 10 bases had no gene match. The chain's CDR3 is CARSWPCGGPTYEQYF. The CDR3 coding sequence is TGTGCCAGAAGCTGGCCATGCGGGGGGCCTACCTACGAGCAGTACTTC.

The rearrangement joins TRBV28 to TRBJ1-1; D is undetermined. The CDR3 has 14 residues. From germline, CDR1 is MDHEN and CDR2 SYDVKM. V was cut by 2 bases and J by 4 bases, with 11 bases left in between. This CDR3 reads CASSLGGMRTEAFF. The CDR3 nucleotides are TGTGCCAGCAGTTTAGGCGGGATGCGCACTGAAGCTTTCTTT.

This clone was seen more than once but under ten times. At one end, the junction sequence differs from germline, possibly due to a read error. The chain carries TRBV3-1 (or the pseudogene TRBV3-2) and TRBJ1-4, with a possible D match to TRBD1 (6 bases). Germline V gives CDR1 LGHDT, CDR2 YNNKEL (reference sequence). This CDR3 has 12 residues. The CDR3 sequence: CASSLPGQFTVF. DNA of the CDR3: TGTGCCAGCAGCCTACCCGGACAGTTTACGGTTTTT.

This clone was found once. This rearrangement joins TRBV7-2 to TRBJ2-5; the match to TRBD2 covers 9 bases. This CDR3 contains 14 residues. After removal of 4 bases from V and 4 bases from J, the junction contained 4 bases not matched to a gene. The germline CDR1 and CDR2 sequences are SGHTA and FQGNSA. CDR3 sequence (DNA): TGTGCCAGCAGCTCTGCGGGGGGGCGAGAGACCCAGTACTTC. Encoded protein: CASSSAGGRETQYF.

The chain recombines TRBV5-1 with TRBJ2-2; 9 bases line up with TRBD1. The J segment lost 3 bases and the V segment lost 5 bases, leaving 5 bases of the junction unmatched. This CDR3 region has 15 residues. Looked up from germline, CDR1 is SGHRS and CDR2 is YFSETQ. CDR3 amino acids: CASRRRTGDTGELFF. As DNA, the CDR3 is TGCGCCAGCAGGCGACGGACAGGGGACACCGGGGAGCTGTTTTTT.

This clone has a handful of counts. CDR3 coding DNA: TGTGCCAGCAGCCTGGATTCGGTGGCGGTGGCCCAGTACTTC. Translating it yields CASSLDSVAVAQYF. The chain recombines TRBV5-5 with TRBJ2-5, with D unresolved. The CDR3 has 14 amino acids. Germline V gene data show CDR1 as SGHKS and CDR2 as YYEKEE (reference sequence). V was pared by 4 bases and J by 9 bases, with 19 bases between.

J is TRBJ2-2 and V is TRBV6-5; 7 bases map to TRBD1. Trimming at V came to 8 bases and at J to 0 bases, leaving 6 bases not matched to a gene. The germline V gene has CDR1 MNHEY and CDR2 SVGAGI. The CDR3 runs to 15 residues. The CDR3 loop is CASGTDRTNTGELFF. CDR3 sequence (DNA): TGTGCCAGCGGAACGGACAGGACGAACACCGGGGAGCTGTTTTTT.

Worth noting for this clone: The same CDR3 arises from other DNA sequences in this sample as well. The V gene is TRBV7-3, the J gene TRBJ1-3; D gene unclear. The CDR3 covers 13 residues. Trimming removed 5 bases at V and 4 bases at J, with 9 bases between. Germline V CDR1 and CDR2: SGHTA, FQGTGA. The CDR3 DNA follows: TGTGCCAGCAGCCAATCGGGAGGAAACACCATATATTTT. Translated, it gives CASSQSGGNTIYF.

The rearrangement links TRBV28 to TRBJ1-4; 8 positions match TRBD1. Germline loops: CDR1 MDHEN, CDR2 SYDVKM. V dropped 4 bases and J dropped 7; count of bases not matched to a gene: 2. This CDR3 region has 13 residues. CDR3 sequence (DNA): TGTGCCAGCAGTTCAGGGGGCGGTGAAAAACTGTTTTTT. This translates into CASSSGGGEKLFF.

V and J are TRBV19 and TRBJ2-1, with D tentatively TRBD2 (5 bases). The length of the CDR3 is 14 residues. The germline V gene encodes CDR1 LNHDA and CDR2 SQIVND (reference sequence). Trimming removed 8 bases from V and 3 bases from J, with 14 bases in between. The CDR3 region has the DNA TGTGCCAGTCAGGACTCCCCTGGCTACAATGAGCAGTTCTTC. It yields the protein CASQDSPGYNEQFF.

This clone has just one count. The J gene is TRBJ1-1, the V gene TRBV12-5; D may be TRBD1 (5 bases). The CDR3 spans 14 residues. The germline gives CDR1 LGHNT, CDR2 FRNRAP. V was cut by 5 bases and J by 1 base, with 11 bases left in between. This chain's CDR3 is CASGLGRGNTEAFF. The CDR3, as DNA: TGTGCTAGTGGTCTAGGGAGGGGGAACACTGAAGCTTTCTTT.

V is TRBV6-5 and J is TRBJ1-1, with 9 bases aligning to TRBD1. After removal of 7 bases from V and 5 bases from J, the junction contained 5 bases not matched to a gene. This CDR3 is built from 13 residues. Germline V CDR1 and CDR2: MNHEY, SVGAGI. The CDR3 DNA is TGTGCCAGCATCGACAGGGGGGCTACTGAAGCTTTCTTT. Its translation is CASIDRGATEAFF.

The chain employs TRBV19 and TRBJ1-4, with 8 nucleotides matching TRBD1. Germline lookup yields CDR1 LNHDA and CDR2 SQIVND (reference sequence). The V and J ends lost 6 bases and 8 bases, in that order; junction bases with no gene match: 8. The CDR3 length is 14 residues. The CDR3, as DNA: TGTGCCAGTAGGAGGACAGGGATGGACGAAAAACTGTTTTTT. This encodes CASRRTGMDEKLFF.

J is TRBJ1-5 and V is TRBV19, with unresolved D. This CDR3 comprises 18 residues. V shed 1 base and J shed 3 bases, with 19 bases lying between them. CDR1 LNHDA and CDR2 SQIVND come from the germline V gene (reference sequence). CDR3 coding DNA: TGTGCCAGTAGTATAGGGCTATTCCAAAGAGGAGTCAATCAGCCCCAGCATTTT. As protein: CASSIGLFQRGVNQPQHF. Based on the CDR3 plus reference TRBV19 and TRBJ1-5, the full variable domain is DGGITQSPKYLFRKEGQNVTLSCEQNLNHDAMYWYRQDPGQGLRLIYYSQIVNDFQKGDIAEGYSVSREKKESFPLTVTSAQKNPTAFYLCASSIGLFQRGVNQPQHFGDGTRLSIL.

The V gene is TRBV3-1 (or the pseudogene TRBV3-2), the J gene TRBJ2-3, with a possible D match to TRBD2 (5 bases). Germline V gene sequence: CDR1 LGHDT, CDR2 YNNKEL (reference sequence). The CDR3 is 13 amino acids. V was trimmed by 0 bases and J by 9 bases, leaving 10 bases between them. The CDR3 sequence is CASSQDVLATQYF. CDR3 in DNA: TGTGCCAGCAGCCAAGATGTGCTAGCCACGCAGTATTTT.

V gene TRBV5-6 combines with J gene TRBJ2-5; 7 nucleotides match TRBD2. This CDR3 has 16 amino acids. The J segment lost 1 base and the V segment lost 0 bases, leaving 6 bases of the junction unmatched. Looked up from germline, CDR1 is SGHDT and CDR2 is YYEEEE. CDR3 residues: CASSLVQRGVQETQYF. In nucleotides, the CDR3 is TGTGCCAGCAGCTTGGTCCAGCGGGGCGTCCAAGAGACCCAGTACTTC.

The rearrangement joins TRBV5-1 to TRBJ2-1, with 7 bases aligning to TRBD2. The junction had 2 bases not matched to a gene; V was cut back by 2 bases and J by 6 bases. This CDR3 contains 13 residues. Germline values: CDR1 SGHRS, CDR2 YFSETQ. CDR3 sequence reads: CASSFGLVNEQFF. Here the CDR3 DNA reads TGCGCCAGCAGCTTCGGACTAGTCAATGAGCAGTTCTTC. The variable domain in full, completed from reference TRBV5-1 and TRBJ2-1, reads KAGVTQTPRYLIKTRGQQVTLSCSPISGHRSVSWYQQTPGQGLQFLFEYFSETQRNKGNFPGRFSGRQFSNSRSEMNVSTLELGDSALYLCASSFGLVNEQFFGPGTRLTVL.

This clone turned up a few times. V is TRBV4-3 and J is TRBJ1-1, with TRBD1 as a possible D gene (6 bases). V gave up 1 base and J gave up 3 bases, with 18 bases separating them. CDR3 length equals 17 residues. Germline V CDR1 and CDR2: LGHNA, YSLEER. CDR3 DNA sequence: TGCGCCAGCAGCCAAGGTTCGGGGTTATCAGGGGACACTGAAGCTTTCTTT. Its translation: CASSQGSGLSGDTEAFF.

As regards this clone: With only one base between it and a far larger clone, this is likely a read error. The chain is built from TRBV27 and TRBJ1-3, with 10 bases fitting TRBD1. CDR1 is MNHEY, CDR2 SMNVEV, per germline (reference sequence). This CDR3 is 15 amino acids long. V dropped 6 bases and J dropped 2; count of bases not matched to a gene: 4. Here the CDR3 DNA reads TGTGCCAGCAGCCCAGGGACAGGGGCTGGAAACACCATATATTTT. Translation: CASSPGTGAGNTIYF.

The chain joins TRBV6-5 to TRBJ1-1; D perhaps matches TRBD1 (6 bases). V lost 4 bases and J lost 5, with 14 bases in between. The V gene's germline CDR1 is MNHEY and CDR2 SVGAGI. This CDR3 is 14 amino acids long. CDR3 DNA: TGTGCCAGCAGTTTACAGGGTTGGATAACTGAAGCTTTCTTT. Its protein is CASSLQGWITEAFF.

This rearrangement joins TRBV11-1 to TRBJ1-1; no firm D call. This CDR3 spans 14 amino acids. Germline values: CDR1 SGHAT, CDR2 FQDESV (reference sequence). V shed 5 bases and J shed 3 bases, with 13 bases lying between them. The CDR3 region is CASSQSWGDTEAFF. The CDR3 DNA is TGTGCCAGCAGCCAGAGCTGGGGAGACACTGAAGCTTTCTTT. The full variable domain, its missing parts supplied by reference TRBV11-1 and TRBJ1-1, is EAEVAQSPRYKITEKSQAVAFWCDPISGHATLYWYRQILGQGPELLVQFQDESVVDDSQLPKDRFSAERLKGVDSTLKIQPAELGDSAMYLCASSQSWGDTEAFFGQGTRLTVV.

V and J are TRBV6-6 and TRBJ1-5; D is uncertain. The V end was cut by 1 base, the J end by 5 bases, with 15 bases between. Germline CDR1 reads MNHNY; CDR2 reads SVGAGI (reference sequence). CDR3 length: 16 amino acids. In DNA form, the CDR3 reads TGTGCCAGCAGTTACTACGTGGGCAGAAGTGATCAGCCCCAGCATTTT. This translates into CASSYYVGRSDQPQHF.

This chain connects TRBV6-2 or TRBV6-3 to TRBJ1-1; D perhaps matches TRBD1 (6 bases). In germline, CDR1 is MNHEY, CDR2 SVGEGT. The CDR3 spans 16 residues. The germline V and J ends were trimmed by 0 bases and 3 bases, with 14 bases remaining between them. CDR3 residues: CASSYSTGLGDTEAFF. CDR3 bases: TGTGCCAGCAGTTACTCGACAGGACTCGGGGACACTGAAGCTTTCTTT.

This chain connects TRBV11-2 to TRBJ1-2; D is undetermined. V was shortened by 2 bases and J by 8 bases, with 15 bases between the two germline ends. The CDR3 is 14 amino acids. Germline CDR1 reads SGHAT; CDR2 reads FQNNGV. CDR3 nucleotide sequence: TGTGCCAGCAGCTTACGCGGCGTCGGGGAAGGCTACACCTTC. As protein: CASSLRGVGEGYTF.

This rearrangement joins TRBV3-1 (or the pseudogene TRBV3-2) to TRBJ2-7, with 10 bases matching TRBD2. Germline V CDR1 and CDR2: LGHDT, YNNKEL (reference sequence). V shed 4 bases and J 2 bases; nucleotides not matched to a gene: 11. The CDR3 is 17 residues long. CDR3 in DNA: TGTGCCAGCAGCCGAAGACCTCTAGCGGGGGATCCCTACGAGCAGTACTTC. Translating it yields CASSRRPLAGDPYEQYF.

This chain uses TRBV6-5 with TRBJ1-1, with D possibly TRBD1 on 6 matching bases. CDR3 length: 15 amino acids. From germline, CDR1 is MNHEY and CDR2 SVGAGI. V was clipped by 6 bases and J by 0 bases, with 14 bases between them. CDR3 in amino acids: CASRSSGTLNTEAFF. The CDR3 bases are TGTGCCAGCAGGAGCTCCGGGACACTGAACACTGAAGCTTTCTTT.